The present T cell receptor beta chain was sequenced within a study of identical twins. Findings and limits, study-wide: Models predicted less out-of-frame TCR alpha sharing in monozygotic twins than was found. Cord blood beta clonotypes present at high abundance carried fewer insertions; no such pattern appeared in memory repertoires.

J gave up 7 bases and V 4 bases, and 11 bases lay outside the gene matches. The germline CDR1 and CDR2 sequences are SGHRS and YFSETQ. The CDR3 loop spans 15 amino acids. A note on this clonotype: Its antigen is unknown.

Using its own MiXCR run on the 5' RACE reads, TCRdb lists one record per CDR3 protein. Among about 340,000 distinct CDR3 sequences listed, approximately 8.8% were seen once. The sequenced sample was naive T cells sorted from blood. The receptor's source is a woman in her 50s in good health. The chain joins TRBV5-1 to TRBJ1-5; 7 positions match TRBD1. The CDR3 DNA reads TGCGCCAGCAGCCCCCTGGGGACAGCAGGCCAGCCCCAGCATTTT. Its translation is CASSPLGTAGQPQHF.